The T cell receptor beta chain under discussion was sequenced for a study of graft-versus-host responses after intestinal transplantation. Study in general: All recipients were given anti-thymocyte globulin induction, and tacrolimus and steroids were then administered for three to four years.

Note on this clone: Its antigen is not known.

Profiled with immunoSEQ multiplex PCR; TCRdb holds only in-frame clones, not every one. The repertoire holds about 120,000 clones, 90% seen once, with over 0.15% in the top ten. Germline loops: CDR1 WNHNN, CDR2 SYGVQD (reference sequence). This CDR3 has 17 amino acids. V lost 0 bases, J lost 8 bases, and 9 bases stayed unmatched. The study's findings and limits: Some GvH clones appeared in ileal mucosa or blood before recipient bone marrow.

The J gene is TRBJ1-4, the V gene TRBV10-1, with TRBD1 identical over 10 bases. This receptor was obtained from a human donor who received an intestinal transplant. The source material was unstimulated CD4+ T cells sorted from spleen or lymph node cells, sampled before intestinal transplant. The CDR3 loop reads CASSESTPDRGDEKLFF. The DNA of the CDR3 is TGCGCCAGCAGTGAGTCGACCCCGGACAGGGGGGACGAAAAACTGTTTTTT.